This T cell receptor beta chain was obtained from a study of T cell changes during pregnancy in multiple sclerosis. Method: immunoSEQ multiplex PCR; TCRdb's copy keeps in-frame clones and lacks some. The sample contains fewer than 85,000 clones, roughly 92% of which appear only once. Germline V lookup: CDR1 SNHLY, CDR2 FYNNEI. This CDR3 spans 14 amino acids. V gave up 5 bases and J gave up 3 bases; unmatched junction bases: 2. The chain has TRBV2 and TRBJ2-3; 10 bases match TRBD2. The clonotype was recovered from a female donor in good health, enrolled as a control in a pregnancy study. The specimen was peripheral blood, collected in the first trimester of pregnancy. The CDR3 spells CASSLAGATDTQYF. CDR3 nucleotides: TGTGCCAGCAGTCTAGCGGGAGCGACAGATACGCAGTATTTT.